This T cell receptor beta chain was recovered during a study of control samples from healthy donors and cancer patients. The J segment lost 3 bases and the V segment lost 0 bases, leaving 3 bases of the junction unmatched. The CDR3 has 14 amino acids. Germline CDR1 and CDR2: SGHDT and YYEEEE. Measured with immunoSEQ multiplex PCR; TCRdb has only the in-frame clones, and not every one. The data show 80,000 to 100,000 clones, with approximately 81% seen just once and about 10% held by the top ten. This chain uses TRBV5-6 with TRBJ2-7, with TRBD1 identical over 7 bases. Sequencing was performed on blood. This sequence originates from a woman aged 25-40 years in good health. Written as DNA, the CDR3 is TGTGCCAGCAGCTTGGTCCACAGGGGCTACGAGCAGTACTTC. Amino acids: CASSLVHRGYEQYF.